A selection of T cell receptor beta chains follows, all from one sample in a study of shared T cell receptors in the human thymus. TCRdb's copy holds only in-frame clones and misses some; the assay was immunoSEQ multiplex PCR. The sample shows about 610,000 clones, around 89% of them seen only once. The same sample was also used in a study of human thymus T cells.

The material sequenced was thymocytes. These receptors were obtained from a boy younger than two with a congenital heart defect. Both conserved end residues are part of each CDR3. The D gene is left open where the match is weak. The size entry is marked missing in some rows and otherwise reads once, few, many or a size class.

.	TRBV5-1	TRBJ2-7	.	TGCGCCAGCAACCCCGGGCAGGGGAGAGACGAGCAGTACTTC	CASNPGQGRDEQYF
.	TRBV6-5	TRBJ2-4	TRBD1	TGTGCCAGCAGTCCACAGGGGGCCGCCAAAAACATTCAGTACTTC	CASSPQGAAKNIQYF
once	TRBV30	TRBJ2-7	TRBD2	TGTGCCTGGAGCCCGGGACTAGCGGGAGGGCCAAAAGAGCAGTACTTC	CAWSPGLAGGPKEQYF
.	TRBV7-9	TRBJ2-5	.	TGTGCCAGCACCACGGTGCGGGGACCAGAGACCCAGTACTTC	CASTTVRGPETQYF
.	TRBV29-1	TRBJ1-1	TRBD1	TGCAGCGTTGGGGACAGCCACACTGAAGCTTTCTTT	CSVGDSHTEAFF
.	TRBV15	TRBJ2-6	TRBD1	TGTGCCACCAGCCAGACAGGGGAAGGGGCCAACGTCCTGACTTTC	CATSQTGEGANVLTF
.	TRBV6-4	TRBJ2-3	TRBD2	TGTGCCAGCAGTGACCCAATAGCGGGAGCTCCGTATTTT	CASSDPIAGAPYF
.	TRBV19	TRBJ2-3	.	TGTGCCAGTAGTGTCGTCCACAGGTTCGCAAGCACAGATACGCAGTATTTT	CASSVVHRFASTDTQYF
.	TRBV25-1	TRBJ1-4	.	TGTGCCAGCAGTGAATGGAGAAAGGAAAAACTGTTTTTT	CASSEWRKEKLFF
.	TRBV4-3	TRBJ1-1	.	TGCGCCAGCAGCCCCCGTGGGGGGGAAATGAACACTGAAGCTTTCTTT	CASSPRGGEMNTEAFF
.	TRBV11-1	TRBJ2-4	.	TGTGCCAGCAGCCCTCGGAGGAGCAAAAACATTCAGTACTTC	CASSPRRSKNIQYF
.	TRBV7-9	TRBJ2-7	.	TGTGCCAGCAGTAGTAAGTCGTCGAGGGACTTCTCCTACGAGCAGTACTTC	CASSSKSSRDFSYEQYF
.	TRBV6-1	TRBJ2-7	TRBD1	TGTGCCCTTGGAGACAGGGCTCACGAGCAGTACTTC	CALGDRAHEQYF
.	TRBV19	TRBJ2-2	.	TGTGCCAGTAGTATAGTCGATAGCCCCGGGGAGCTGTTTTTT	CASSIVDSPGELFF
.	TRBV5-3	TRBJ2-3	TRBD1	TGTGCCAGAAGCCCCAGGACAGGGGTATTCGCAGATACGCAGTATTTT	CARSPRTGVFADTQYF
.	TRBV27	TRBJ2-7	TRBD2	TGTGCCAGCAGTTTACGCGGGAGGAGCCACGAGCAGTACTTC	CASSLRGRSHEQYF
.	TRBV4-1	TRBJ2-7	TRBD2	TGCGCCAGCAGCCCGGGACTAGCGGGAGGGCCGAGAGGCGAGCAGTACTTC	CASSPGLAGGPRGEQYF
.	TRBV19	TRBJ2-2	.	TGTGCCAGTAGTATGGCTAGAGGTCCGGCCGGGGAGCTGTTTTTT	CASSMARGPAGELFF